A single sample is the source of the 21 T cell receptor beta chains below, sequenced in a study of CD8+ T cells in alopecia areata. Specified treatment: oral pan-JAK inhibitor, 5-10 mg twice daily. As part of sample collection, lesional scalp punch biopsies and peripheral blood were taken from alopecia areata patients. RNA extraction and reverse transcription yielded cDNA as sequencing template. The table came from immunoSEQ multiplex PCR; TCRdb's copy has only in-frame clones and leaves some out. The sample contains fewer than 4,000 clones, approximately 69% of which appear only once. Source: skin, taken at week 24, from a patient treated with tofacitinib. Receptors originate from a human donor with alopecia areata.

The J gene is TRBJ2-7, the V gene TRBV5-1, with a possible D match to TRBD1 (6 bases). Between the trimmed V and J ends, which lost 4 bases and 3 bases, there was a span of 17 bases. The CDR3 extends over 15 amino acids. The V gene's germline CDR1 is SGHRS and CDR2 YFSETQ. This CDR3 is CASSPRAGEIYEQYF. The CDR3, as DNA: TGCGCCAGCAGCCCCCGGGCAGGGGAGATCTACGAGCAGTACTTC.

CDR3 in DNA: TGTGCCAGCAGTACAGGACCCATGAACACTGAAGCTTTCTTT. This encodes CASSTGPMNTEAFF. The rearrangement links TRBV7-2 to TRBJ1-1, with D maybe TRBD1 (5 bases). Germline lookup yields CDR1 SGHTA and CDR2 FQGNSA. This CDR3 has 14 residues. The V gene lost 6 bases and the J gene lost 0 bases, with 11 bases spanning the gap.

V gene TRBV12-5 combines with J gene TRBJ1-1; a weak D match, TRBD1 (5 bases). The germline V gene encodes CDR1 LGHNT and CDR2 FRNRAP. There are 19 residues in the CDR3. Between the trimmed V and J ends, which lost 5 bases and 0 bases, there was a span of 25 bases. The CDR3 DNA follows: TGTGCTAGTGGTCGCACCTTAGGGCAGGGAAATCTAATGAACACTGAAGCTTTCTTT. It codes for CASGRTLGQGNLMNTEAFF. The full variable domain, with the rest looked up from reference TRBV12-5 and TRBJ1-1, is DARVTQTPRHKVTEMGQEVTMRCQPILGHNTVFWYRQTMMQGLELLAYFRNRAPLDDSGMPKDRFSAEMPDATLATLKIQPSEPRDSAVYFCASGRTLGQGNLMNTEAFFGQGTRLTVV.

CDR3 sequence (DNA): TGTGCCAGCAGTGACGGGACAGGGGTAAAACTGTTTTTT. Amino acids: CASSDGTGVKLFF. V is TRBV2 and J is TRBJ1-4, with 10 bases that match TRBD1. V was pared by 3 bases and J by 10 bases, with 2 bases of the junction left unmatched. Looked up from germline, CDR1 is SNHLY and CDR2 is FYNNEI. This CDR3 spans 13 amino acids. The full variable domain, rest sourced from reference TRBV2 and TRBJ1-4, is EPEVTQTPSHQVTQMGQEVILRCVPISNHLYFYWYRQILGQKVEFLVSFYNNEISEKSEIFDDQFSVERPDGSNFTLKIRSTKLEDSAMYFCASSDGTGVKLFFGSGTQLSVL.

The CDR3 loop reads CASSVGTDSYEQYF. The DNA of the CDR3 is TGTGCCAGCAGCGTAGGAACGGACTCCTACGAGCAGTACTTC. V gene TRBV9 combines with J gene TRBJ2-7, with D uncertain. The CDR3 extends over 14 amino acids. V was shortened by 0 bases and J by 0 bases, with 7 bases between the two germline ends. Germline CDR1 is SGDLS and CDR2 is YYNGEE.

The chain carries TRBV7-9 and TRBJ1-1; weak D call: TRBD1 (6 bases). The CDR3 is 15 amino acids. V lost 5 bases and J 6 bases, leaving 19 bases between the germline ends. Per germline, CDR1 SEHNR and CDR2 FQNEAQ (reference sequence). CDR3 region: CASSPGGGEFSEAFF. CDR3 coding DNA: TGTGCCAGCAGCCCCGGTGGGGGCGAGTTCTCTGAAGCTTTCTTT.

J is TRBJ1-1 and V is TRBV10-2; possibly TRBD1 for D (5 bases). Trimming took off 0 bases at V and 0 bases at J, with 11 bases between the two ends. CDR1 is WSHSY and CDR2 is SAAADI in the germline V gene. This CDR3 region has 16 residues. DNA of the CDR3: TGCGCCAGCAGTGAGTCGTGGGGCCTCATGAACACTGAAGCTTTCTTT. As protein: CASSESWGLMNTEAFF.

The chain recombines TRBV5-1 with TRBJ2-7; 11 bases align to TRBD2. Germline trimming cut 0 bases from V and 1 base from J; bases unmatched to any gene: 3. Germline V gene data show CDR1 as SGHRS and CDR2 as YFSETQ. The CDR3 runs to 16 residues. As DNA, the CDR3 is TGCGCCAGCAGCTTGGGGGGGACTAGCGGATCCTACGAGCAGTACTTC. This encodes CASSLGGTSGSYEQYF.

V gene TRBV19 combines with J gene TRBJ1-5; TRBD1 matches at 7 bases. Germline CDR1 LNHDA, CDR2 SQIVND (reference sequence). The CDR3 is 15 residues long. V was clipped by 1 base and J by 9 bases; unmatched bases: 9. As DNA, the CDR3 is TGTGCCAGTAGTATAGGGGACAGCACCTCGACGCCCCAGCATTTT. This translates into CASSIGDSTSTPQHF.

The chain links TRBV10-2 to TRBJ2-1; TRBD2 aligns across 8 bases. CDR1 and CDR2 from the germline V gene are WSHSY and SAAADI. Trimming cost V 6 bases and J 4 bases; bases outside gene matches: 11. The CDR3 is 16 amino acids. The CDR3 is CASRDRGSGAYNEQFF. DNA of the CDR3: TGCGCCAGCAGGGATAGGGGTAGCGGGGCTTACAATGAGCAGTTCTTC.

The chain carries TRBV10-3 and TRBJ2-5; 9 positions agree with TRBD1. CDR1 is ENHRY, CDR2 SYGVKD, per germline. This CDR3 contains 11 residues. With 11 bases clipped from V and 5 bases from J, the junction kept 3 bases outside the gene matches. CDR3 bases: TGTGCCGCCGGACAGGGGGAGACCCAGTACTTC. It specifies CAAGQGETQYF.

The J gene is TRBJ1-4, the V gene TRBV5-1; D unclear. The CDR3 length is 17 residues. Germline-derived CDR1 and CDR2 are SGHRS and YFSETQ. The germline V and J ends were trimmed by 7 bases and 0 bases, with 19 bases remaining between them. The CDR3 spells CASAMAGTAATNEKLFF. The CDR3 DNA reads TGCGCCAGCGCCATGGCGGGAACGGCCGCAACTAATGAAAAACTGTTTTTT.

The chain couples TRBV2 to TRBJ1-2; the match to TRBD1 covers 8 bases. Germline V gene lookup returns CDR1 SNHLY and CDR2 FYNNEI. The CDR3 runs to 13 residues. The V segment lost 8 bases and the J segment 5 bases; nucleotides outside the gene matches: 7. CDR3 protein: CASDGQGLYGYTF. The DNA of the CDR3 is TGTGCCAGCGACGGACAGGGACTTTATGGCTACACCTTC.

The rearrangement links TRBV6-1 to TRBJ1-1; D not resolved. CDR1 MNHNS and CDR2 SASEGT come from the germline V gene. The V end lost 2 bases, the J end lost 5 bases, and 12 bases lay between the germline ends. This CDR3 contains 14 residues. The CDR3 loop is CASSENFGVTEAFF. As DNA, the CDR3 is TGTGCCAGCAGTGAAAATTTTGGAGTTACTGAAGCTTTCTTT.

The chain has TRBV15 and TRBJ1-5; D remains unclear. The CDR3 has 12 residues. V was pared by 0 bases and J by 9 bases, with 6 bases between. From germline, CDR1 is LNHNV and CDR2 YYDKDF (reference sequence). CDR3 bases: TGTGCCACCAGCAGAGAGACGGGGCCCCAGCATTTT. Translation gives CATSRETGPQHF.

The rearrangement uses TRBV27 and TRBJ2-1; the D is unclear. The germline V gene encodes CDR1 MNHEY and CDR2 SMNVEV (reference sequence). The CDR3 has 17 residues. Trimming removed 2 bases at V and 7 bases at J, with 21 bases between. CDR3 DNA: TGTGCCAGCAGTTTAGGGTTTGGGTACGGGTTGAGGAATGAGCAGTTCTTC. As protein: CASSLGFGYGLRNEQFF.

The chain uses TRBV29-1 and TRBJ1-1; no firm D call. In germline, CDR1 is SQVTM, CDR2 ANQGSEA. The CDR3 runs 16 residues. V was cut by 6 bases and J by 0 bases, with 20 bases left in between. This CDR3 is CSVGSDGLLLNTEAFF. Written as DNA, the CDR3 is TGCAGCGTCGGGAGCGACGGCCTACTTTTGAACACTGAAGCTTTCTTT.

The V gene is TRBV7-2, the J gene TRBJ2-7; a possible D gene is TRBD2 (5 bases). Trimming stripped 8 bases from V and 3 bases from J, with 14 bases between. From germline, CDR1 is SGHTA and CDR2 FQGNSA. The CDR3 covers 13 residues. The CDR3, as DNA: TGTGCCAGCGAAGACGGGGTCTACTACGAGCAGTACTTC. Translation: CASEDGVYYEQYF.

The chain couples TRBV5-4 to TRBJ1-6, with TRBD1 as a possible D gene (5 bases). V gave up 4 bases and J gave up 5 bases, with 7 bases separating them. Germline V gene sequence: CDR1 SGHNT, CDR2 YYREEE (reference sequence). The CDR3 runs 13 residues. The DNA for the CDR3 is TGTGCCAGCAGCATGACAGATAATTCACCCCTCCACTTT. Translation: CASSMTDNSPLHF.

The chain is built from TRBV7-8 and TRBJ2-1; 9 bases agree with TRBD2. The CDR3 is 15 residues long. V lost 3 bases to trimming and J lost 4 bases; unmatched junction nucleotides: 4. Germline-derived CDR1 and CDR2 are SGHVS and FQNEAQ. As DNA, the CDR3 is TGTGCCAGCAGCTTTGGCGGGGGGGTTTACAATGAGCAGTTCTTC. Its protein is CASSFGGGVYNEQFF. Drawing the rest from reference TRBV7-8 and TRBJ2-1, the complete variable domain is GAGVSQSPRYKVAKRGQDVALRCDPISGHVSLFWYQQALGQGPEFLTYFQNEAQLDKSGLPSDRFFAERPEGSVSTLKIQRTQQEDSAVYLCASSFGGGVYNEQFFGPGTRLTVL.

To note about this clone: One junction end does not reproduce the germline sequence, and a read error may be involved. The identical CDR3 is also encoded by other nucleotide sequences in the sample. CDR3 nucleotide sequence: TGTGCTAGCAGTCGAATTCTTAGCAATCAGCCCCAGCATTTT. Its protein product is CASSRILSNQPQHF. The V gene is TRBV2, the J gene TRBJ1-5, with D uncertain. The CDR3 loop spans 14 amino acids. Germline-derived CDR1 and CDR2 are SNHLY and FYNNEI.